The sequence of this T cell receptor (beta chain) was determined in a study of identifying expanded T cells in peripheral blood. General study results and limits: Variance in clone template counts between approximately 2-week samples significantly increased with total template count across all healthy donors. Over approximately two and four weeks, about 15 and 19 clones changed, versus around 1.3 between replicates.

A note on this clone: Its antigen is still unknown.

The germline gives CDR1 WSHSY, CDR2 SAAADI. With 6 bases removed from V and 2 bases from J, the gap between germline ends came to 9 bases. This CDR3 has 13 amino acids. No infections or other immune events were documented during collection. TCRdb keeps only in-frame clones here, not all; method: immunoSEQ multiplex PCR. The profile shows about 58,000 clones, approximately 89% of them singletons. The clonotype originates from a person aged 18 to 70 in good health. The material sequenced was blood. The chain recombines TRBV10-2 with TRBJ2-3; tentatively, D is TRBD1 (5 bases). The CDR3 nucleotides read TGCGCCAGCAGGGACACATTCACAGATACGCAGTATTTT. Amino acid sequence: CASRDTFTDTQYF.